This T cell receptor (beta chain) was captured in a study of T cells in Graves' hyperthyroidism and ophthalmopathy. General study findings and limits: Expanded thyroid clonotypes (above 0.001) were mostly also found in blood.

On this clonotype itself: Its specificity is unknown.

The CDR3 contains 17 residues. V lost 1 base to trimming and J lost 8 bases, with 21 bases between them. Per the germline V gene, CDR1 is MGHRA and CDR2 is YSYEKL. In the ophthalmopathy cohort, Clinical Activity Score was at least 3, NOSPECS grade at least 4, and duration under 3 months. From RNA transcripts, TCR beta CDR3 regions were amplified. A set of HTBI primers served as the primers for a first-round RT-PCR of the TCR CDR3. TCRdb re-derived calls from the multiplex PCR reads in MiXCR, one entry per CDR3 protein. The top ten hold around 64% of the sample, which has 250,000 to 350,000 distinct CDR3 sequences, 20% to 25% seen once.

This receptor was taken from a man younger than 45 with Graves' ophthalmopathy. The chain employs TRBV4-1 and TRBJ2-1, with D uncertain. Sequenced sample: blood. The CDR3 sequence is CASSQVQTWAAAHEQFF. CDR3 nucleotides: TGCGCCAGCAGCCAAGTCCAGACGTGGGCGGCCGCTCATGAGCAGTTCTTC.